This TCR beta chain was captured by sequencing in a study of T-cell memory formation after mild COVID-19 (dated by TCRdb to 2020 to 2023). Looking at the study overall: Most TCR sequence clusters were specific to one of the two donors. The cohort comprised two young, previously healthy adult volunteers, one female and one male. In a couple of donors, T-cell clones that expanded and contracted after mild COVID-19 were tracked by sequencing TCRalpha and TCRbeta repertoires over time.

CDR1 is given as SGDLS and CDR2 as YYNGEE, both from the germline V gene. V is clipped by 1 base and J by 0 bases, and the sequence between their germline boundaries is 12 bases long. Its CDR3 holds 16 amino acids, cysteine through phenylalanine. The entry retains the CDR3 DNA only, 48 bases that are in frame from base 1. As for this clonotype: It lacks a known antigen. Per-nucleotide qualities are absent, and no much larger clonotype sits a single base away.

For sequencing, an Illumina NovaSeq 6000 was employed. TCRalpha and TCRbeta cDNA libraries were constructed by 5'RACE with constant-segment primers, with sample barcodes and unique molecular identifiers being introduced. Trizol reagent was used to extract RNA from every sample. Amplification of the libraries took two PCR steps, and the second step added a second sample barcode plus Illumina TruSeq adapters. Libraries were sequenced on an Illumina NovaSeq with 2 x 150 bp paired-end reads. From the authors' description of their analysis: Reads were demultiplexed and collapsed into UMI-guided consensus sequences with migec v1.2.7. Using mixcr v2.1.11, UMI consensuses were aligned to TRA and TRB V and J templates and then assembled into clonotypes. Clonotypes were classified as expanded or contracted when called significant by both edgeR and NoisET, with noise models trained on biological replicates. For edgeR calls, the thresholds were a false discovery rate-adjusted p below 0.01 and a log2 fold-change of 1. As an exploratory analysis of dynamics, PCA with hierarchical clustering was applied to max-normalized trajectories of the 1000 most abundant clonotypes. Each responding clone was given a CD4 or CD8 phenotype based on the CD4+ and CD8+ repertoires, which had been sequenced separately. The public sequencing data were trimmed at Q25 with fastp and processed into clonotypes with MiXCR by TCRdb, which kept only in-frame beta chains. All rows with the same CDR3 protein become a single entry with the most common DNA and genes. These V and J calls derive from TCRdb rather than the authors' analysis. The sample table lists a few hundred thousand distinct CDR3 sequences, roughly 23% of them with a count of one. The top ten constitute roughly an eighth of the sample.

Ficoll-Paque density gradient centrifugation was used to isolate PBMCs. The investigation overall reported the following: SARS-CoV-2 specificity of the second-wave clones peaking on day 37 was not confirmed. Clones that contracted from day 15 to 85 showed balanced CD4/CD8 phenotypes, whereas a second wave of clones that expanded from day 15 to 37 leaned towards CD4+. Only a couple of mild cases were covered in the study, and larger cohorts including severe cases with pre-infection samples were considered necessary. Contracting CD4+ clones appeared mostly in the CM and EM memory subsets, whereas CD8+ clones were enriched in EMRA. The detection of some responding clones in pre-infection memory suggests that pre-existing cross-reactive memory T cells joined the SARS-CoV-2 response.

The sequenced material came from PBMCs or a T cell subset sorted from them (not recorded which). Here the chain combines TRBV9 and TRBJ2-3; the D region may be TRBD1 or TRBD2, each matching 5 bases equally. This TCR derives from an adult woman who had mild COVID-19 (a few samples of this study predate the infection). The sample titles of this study are shuffled in the database, so cell type and time point are left out; the donor was told from shared clones. The nucleotide sequence reads as follows: TGTGCCAGCAGCGTATCTGGGGGTTTGAGCACAGATACGCAGTATTTT. The resulting protein is CASSVSGGLSTDTQYF.